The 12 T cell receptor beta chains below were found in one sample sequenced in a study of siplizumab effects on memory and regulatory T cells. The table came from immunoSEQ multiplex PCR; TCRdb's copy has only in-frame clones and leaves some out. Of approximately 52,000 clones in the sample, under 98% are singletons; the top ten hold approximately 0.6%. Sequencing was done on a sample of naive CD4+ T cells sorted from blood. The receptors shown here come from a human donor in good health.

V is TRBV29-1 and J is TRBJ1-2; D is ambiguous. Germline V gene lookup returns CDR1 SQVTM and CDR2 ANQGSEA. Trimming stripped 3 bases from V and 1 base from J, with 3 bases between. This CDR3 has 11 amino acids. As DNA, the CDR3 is TGCAGCGTTGACAGTAACTATGGCTACACCTTC. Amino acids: CSVDSNYGYTF. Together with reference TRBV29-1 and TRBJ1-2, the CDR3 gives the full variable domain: SAVISQKPSRDICQRGTSLTIQCQVDSQVTMMFWYRQQPGQSLTLIATANQGSEATYESGFVIDKFPISRPNLTFSTLTVSNMSPEDSSIYLCSVDSNYGYTFGSGTRLTVV.

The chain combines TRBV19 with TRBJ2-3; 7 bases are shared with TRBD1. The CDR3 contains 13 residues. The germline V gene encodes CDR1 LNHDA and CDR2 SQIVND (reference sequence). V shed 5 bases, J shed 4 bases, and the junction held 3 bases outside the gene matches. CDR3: CASSEQGSDTQYF. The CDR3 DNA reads TGTGCCAGTAGTGAACAGGGGTCAGATACGCAGTATTTT.

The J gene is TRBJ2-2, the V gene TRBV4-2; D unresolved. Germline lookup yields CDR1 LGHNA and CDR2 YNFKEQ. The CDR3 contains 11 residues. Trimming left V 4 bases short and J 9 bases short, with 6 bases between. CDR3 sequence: CASSLKRELFF. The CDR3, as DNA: TGTGCCAGCAGCCTAAAGCGGGAGCTGTTTTTT.

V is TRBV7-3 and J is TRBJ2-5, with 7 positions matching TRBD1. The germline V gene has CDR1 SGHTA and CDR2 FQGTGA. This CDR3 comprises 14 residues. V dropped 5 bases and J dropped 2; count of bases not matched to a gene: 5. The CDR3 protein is CASSRTGPQETQYF. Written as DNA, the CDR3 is TGTGCCAGCAGCCGGACAGGCCCGCAAGAGACCCAGTACTTC. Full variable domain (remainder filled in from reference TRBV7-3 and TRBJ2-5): GAGVSQTPSNKVTEKGKYVELRCDPISGHTALYWYRQSLGQGPEFLIYFQGTGAADDSGLPNDRFFAVRPEGSVSTLKIQRTERGDSAVYLCASSRTGPQETQYFGPGTRLLVL.

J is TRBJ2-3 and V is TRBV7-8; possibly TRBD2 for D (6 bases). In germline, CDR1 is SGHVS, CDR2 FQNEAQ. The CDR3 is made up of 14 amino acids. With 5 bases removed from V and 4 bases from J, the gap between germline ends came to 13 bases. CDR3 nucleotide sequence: TGTGCCAGCAGCCCGCGGAGGGGTCCAGATACGCAGTATTTT. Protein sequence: CASSPRRGPDTQYF. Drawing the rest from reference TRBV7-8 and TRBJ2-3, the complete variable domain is GAGVSQSPRYKVAKRGQDVALRCDPISGHVSLFWYQQALGQGPEFLTYFQNEAQLDKSGLPSDRFFAERPEGSVSTLKIQRTQQEDSAVYLCASSPRRGPDTQYFGPGTRLTVL.

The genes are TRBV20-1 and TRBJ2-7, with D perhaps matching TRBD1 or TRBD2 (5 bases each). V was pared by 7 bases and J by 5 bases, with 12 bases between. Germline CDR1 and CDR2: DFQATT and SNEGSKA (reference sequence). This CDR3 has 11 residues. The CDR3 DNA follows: TGCAGTGTTGAGGGGAGCCACGAGCAGTACTTC. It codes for CSVEGSHEQYF.

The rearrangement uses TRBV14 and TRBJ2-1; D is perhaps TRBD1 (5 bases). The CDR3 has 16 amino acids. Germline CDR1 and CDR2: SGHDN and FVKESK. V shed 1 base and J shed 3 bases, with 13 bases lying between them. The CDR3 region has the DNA TGTGCCAGCAGCCAAGGTTGGACACTTATCTACAATGAGCAGTTCTTC. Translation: CASSQGWTLIYNEQFF.

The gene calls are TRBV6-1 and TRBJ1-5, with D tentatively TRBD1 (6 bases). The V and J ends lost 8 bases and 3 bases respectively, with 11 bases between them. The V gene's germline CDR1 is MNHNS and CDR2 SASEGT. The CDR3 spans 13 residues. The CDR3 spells CASGQNFNQPQHF. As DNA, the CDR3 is TGTGCCAGCGGACAGAACTTCAATCAGCCCCAGCATTTT.

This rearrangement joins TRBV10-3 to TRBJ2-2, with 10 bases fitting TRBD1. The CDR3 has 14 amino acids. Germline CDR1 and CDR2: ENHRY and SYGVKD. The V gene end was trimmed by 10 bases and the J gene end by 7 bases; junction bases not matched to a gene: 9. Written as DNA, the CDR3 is TGTGCCACAGCCGGGACAGGGGCAATCGGGGAGCTGTTTTTT. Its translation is CATAGTGAIGELFF.

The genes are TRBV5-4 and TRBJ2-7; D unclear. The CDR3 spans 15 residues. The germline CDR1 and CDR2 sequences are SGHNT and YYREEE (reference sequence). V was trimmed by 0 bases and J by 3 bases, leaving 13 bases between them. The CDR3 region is CASSLEGTRGYEQYF. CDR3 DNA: TGTGCCAGCAGCTTGGAGGGTACCAGAGGCTACGAGCAGTACTTC.

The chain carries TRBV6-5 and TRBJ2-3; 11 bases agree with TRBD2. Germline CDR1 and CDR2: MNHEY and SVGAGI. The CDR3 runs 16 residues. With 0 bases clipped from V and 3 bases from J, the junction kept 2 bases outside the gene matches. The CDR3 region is CASSYSRLAGTDTQYF. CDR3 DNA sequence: TGTGCCAGCAGTTACTCGCGACTAGCGGGGACAGATACGCAGTATTTT.

In DNA, the CDR3 is TGTGCCAGTAGTGAAACCTCCGGACAGGACTATGGCTACACCTTC. Its translation is CASSETSGQDYGYTF. This chain links TRBV19 with TRBJ1-2; 7 bases line up with TRBD1. Germline CDR1 and CDR2: LNHDA and SQIVND (reference sequence). With V trimmed by 5 bases and J by 3 bases, 9 bases remained unmatched. The CDR3 runs 15 residues.